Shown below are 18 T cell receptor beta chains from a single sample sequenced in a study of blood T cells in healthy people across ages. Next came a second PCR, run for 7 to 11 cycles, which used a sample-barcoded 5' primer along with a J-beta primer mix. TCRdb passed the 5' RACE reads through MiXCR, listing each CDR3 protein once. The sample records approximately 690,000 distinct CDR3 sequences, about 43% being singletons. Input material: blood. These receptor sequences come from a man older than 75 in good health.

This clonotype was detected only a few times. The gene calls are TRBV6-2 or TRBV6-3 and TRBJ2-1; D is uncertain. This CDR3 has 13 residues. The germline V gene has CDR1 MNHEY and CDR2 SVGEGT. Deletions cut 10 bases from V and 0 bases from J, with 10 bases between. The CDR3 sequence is CATTQFSYNEQFF. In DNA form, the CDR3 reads TGTGCCACTACTCAATTCTCCTACAATGAGCAGTTCTTC.

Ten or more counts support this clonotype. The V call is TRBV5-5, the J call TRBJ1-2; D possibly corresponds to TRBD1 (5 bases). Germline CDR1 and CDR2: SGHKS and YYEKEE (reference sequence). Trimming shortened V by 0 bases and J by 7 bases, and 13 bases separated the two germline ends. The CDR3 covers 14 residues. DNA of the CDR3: TGTGCCAGCAGCTTGGTCGGGACTACCGTTGGCTACACCTTC. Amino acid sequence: CASSLVGTTVGYTF.

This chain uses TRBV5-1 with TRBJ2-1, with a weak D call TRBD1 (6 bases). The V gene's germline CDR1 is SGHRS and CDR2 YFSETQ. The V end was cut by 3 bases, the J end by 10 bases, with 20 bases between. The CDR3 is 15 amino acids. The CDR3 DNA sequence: TGCGCCAGCAGCTCCACGGGACAAATCTCCTACGAGCAGTTCTTC. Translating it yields CASSSTGQISYEQFF.

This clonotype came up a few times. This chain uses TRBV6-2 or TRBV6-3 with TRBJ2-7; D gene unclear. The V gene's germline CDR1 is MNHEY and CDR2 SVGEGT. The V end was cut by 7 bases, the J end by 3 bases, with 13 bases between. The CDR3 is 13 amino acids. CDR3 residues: CASTKGGDYEQYF. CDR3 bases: TGTGCCAGCACCAAAGGTGGGGACTACGAGCAGTACTTC.

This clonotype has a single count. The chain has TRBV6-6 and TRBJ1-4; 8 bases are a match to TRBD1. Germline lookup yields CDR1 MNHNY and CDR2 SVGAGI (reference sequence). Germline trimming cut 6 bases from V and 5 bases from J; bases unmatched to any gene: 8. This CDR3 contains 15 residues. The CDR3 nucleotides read TGTGCCAGCAGCCGCTACAGGGGGAAGAATGAAAAACTGTTTTTT. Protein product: CASSRYRGKNEKLFF.

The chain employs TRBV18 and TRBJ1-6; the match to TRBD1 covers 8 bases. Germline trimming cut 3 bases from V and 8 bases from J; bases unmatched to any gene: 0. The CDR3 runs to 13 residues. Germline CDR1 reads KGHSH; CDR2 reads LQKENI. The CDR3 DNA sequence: TGTGCCAGCTCACCGGACAGGGATTCACCCCTCCACTTT. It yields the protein CASSPDRDSPLHF.

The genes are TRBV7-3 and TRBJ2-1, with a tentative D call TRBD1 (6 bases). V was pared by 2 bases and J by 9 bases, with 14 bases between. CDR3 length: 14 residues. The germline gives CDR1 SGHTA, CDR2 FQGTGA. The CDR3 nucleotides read TGTGCCAGCAGCTTAGGAGCGGCCAGGGGTGAGCAGTTCTTC. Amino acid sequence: CASSLGAARGEQFF.

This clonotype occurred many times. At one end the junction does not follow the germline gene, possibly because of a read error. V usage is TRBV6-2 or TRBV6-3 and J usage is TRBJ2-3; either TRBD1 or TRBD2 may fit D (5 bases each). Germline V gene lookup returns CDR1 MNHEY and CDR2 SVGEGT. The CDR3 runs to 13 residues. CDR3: CASSRDSTDTQYF. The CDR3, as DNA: TGCGCCAGCAGTAGGGACAGCACAGATACGCAGTATTTT.

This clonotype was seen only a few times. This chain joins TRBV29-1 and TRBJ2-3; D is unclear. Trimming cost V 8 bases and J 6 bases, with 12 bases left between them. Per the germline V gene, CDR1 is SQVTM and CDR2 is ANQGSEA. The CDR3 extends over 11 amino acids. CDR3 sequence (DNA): TGCAGCCGATTAGCCGGCGATACGCAGTATTTT. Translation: CSRLAGDTQYF.

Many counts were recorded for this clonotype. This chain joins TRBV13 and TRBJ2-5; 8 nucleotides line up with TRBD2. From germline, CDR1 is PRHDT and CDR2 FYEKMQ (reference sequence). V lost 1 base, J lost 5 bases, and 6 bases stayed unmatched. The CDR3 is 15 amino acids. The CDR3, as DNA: TGTGCCAGCAGCTTAGACGGGGGGGTCAGTGAGACCCAGTACTTC. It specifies CASSLDGGVSETQYF.

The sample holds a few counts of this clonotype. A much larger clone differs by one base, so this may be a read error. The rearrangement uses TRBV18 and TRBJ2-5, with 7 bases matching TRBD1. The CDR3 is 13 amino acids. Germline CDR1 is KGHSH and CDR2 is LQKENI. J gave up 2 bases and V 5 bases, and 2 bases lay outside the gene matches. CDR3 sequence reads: CASSTGQQETQYF. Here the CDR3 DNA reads TGTGCCAGCTCAACGGGACAGCAAGAGACCCAGTACTTC. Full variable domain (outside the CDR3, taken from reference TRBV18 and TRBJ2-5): NAGVMQNPRHLVRRRGQEARLRCSPMKGHSHVYWYRQLPEEGLKFMVYLQKENIIDESGMPKERFSAEFPKEGPSILRIQQVVRGDSAAYFCASSTGQQETQYFGPGTRLLVL.

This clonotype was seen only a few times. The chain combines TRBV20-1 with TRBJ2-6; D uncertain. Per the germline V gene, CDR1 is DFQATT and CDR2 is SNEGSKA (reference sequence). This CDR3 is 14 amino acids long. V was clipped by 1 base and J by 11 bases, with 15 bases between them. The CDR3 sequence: CSARAHGRSDVLTF. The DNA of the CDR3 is TGCAGTGCTAGAGCCCATGGCAGGTCCGACGTCCTGACTTTC.

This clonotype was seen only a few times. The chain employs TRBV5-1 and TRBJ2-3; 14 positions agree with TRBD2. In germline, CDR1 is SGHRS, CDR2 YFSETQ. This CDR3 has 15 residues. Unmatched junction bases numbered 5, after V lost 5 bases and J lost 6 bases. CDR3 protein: CASRPTSGRVDTQYF. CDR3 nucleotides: TGCGCCAGCAGACCGACTAGCGGGAGGGTGGATACGCAGTATTTT.

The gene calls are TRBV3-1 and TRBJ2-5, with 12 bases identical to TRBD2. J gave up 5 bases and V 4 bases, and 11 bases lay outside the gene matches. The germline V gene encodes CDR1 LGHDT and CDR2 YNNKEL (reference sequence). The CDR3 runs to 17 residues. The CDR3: CASSPKRGLAGGETQYF. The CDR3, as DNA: TGTGCCAGCAGCCCCAAAAGGGGGCTAGCGGGGGGGGAGACCCAGTACTTC.

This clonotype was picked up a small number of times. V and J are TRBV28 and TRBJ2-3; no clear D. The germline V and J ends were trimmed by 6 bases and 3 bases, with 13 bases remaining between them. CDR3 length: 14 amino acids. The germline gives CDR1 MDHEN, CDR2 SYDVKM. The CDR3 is CASRIRPGTDTQYF. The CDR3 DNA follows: TGTGCCAGCAGAATAAGACCTGGGACAGATACGCAGTATTTT.

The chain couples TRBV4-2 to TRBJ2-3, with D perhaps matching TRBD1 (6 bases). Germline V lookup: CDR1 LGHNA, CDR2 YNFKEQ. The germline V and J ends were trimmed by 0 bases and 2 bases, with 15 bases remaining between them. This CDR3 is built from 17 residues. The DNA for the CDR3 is TGTGCCAGCAGCCAAGATGACGGGCGACAGGCCACAGATACGCAGTATTTT. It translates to CASSQDDGRQATDTQYF.

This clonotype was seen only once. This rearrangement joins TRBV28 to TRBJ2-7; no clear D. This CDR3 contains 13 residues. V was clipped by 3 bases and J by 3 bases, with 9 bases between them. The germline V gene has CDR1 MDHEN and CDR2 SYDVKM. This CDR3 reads CASSFGRIYEQYF. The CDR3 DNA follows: TGTGCCAGCAGTTTTGGCCGAATCTACGAGCAGTACTTC.

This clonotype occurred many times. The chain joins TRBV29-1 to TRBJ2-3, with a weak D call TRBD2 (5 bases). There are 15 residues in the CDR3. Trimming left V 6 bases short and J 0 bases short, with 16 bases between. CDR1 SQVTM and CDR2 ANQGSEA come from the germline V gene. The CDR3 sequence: CSVHPARTSTDTQYF. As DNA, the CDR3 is TGCAGCGTCCACCCTGCACGGACTAGCACAGATACGCAGTATTTT.